A single sample is the source of the 31 T cell receptor beta chains below, sequenced in a study of T-cell memory formation after mild COVID-19. From the 5' RACE reads, TCRdb called clonotypes with MiXCR, one entry per CDR3 protein. The sample lists more than 350,000 distinct CDR3 sequences; about a sixth were seen once. Sequenced: PBMCs or a T cell subset sorted from them (not recorded which). These TCRs come from a man in his late teens or twenties who had mild COVID-19 (a few samples of this study predate the infection). Cell type and time point are not known.

The rearrangement links TRBV19 to TRBJ1-5; a weak D match, TRBD1 (5 bases). Trimming stripped 1 base from V and 6 bases from J, with 16 bases between. Germline CDR1 reads LNHDA; CDR2 reads SQIVND (reference sequence). This CDR3 is 16 amino acids long. This CDR3 reads CASSIAGVLRVQPQHF. The CDR3, as DNA: TGTGCCAGTAGTATAGCGGGGGTCCTTCGGGTTCAGCCCCAGCATTTT.

This clonotype occurred a few times. The chain recombines TRBV6-5 with TRBJ1-2; D is unresolved. From germline, CDR1 is MNHEY and CDR2 SVGAGI. There are 17 residues in the CDR3. The V and J ends lost 2 bases and 8 bases respectively, with 24 bases between them. CDR3 DNA sequence: TGTGCCAGCAGTTACACGCTAGAAAGGGTCCGGGGAGGAGGCTACACCTTC. Its translation is CASSYTLERVRGGGYTF.

The CDR3: CAWSGGAYEQYF. CDR3 nucleotides: TGTGCCTGGAGTGGGGGTGCCTACGAGCAGTACTTC. V usage is TRBV30 and J usage is TRBJ2-7; D remains unclear. Germline lookup yields CDR1 GTSNPN and CDR2 SVGIG (reference sequence). Trimming pared 1 base from V and 2 bases from J, leaving 6 bases between. The CDR3 spans 12 residues.

This clonotype was observed at least ten times. J is TRBJ2-7 and V is TRBV18; TRBD1 matches at 9 bases. The trim removed 2 bases at V and 3 bases at J, leaving 2 bases unmatched. The CDR3 loop spans 14 amino acids. Germline CDR1 is KGHSH and CDR2 is LQKENI. This CDR3 is CASSPGTGLYEQYF. The CDR3 nucleotides read TGTGCCAGCTCACCAGGGACAGGGCTCTACGAGCAGTACTTC.

This clonotype was seen ten or more times. The chain combines TRBV5-5 with TRBJ2-5; perhaps TRBD1 as D (5 bases). The CDR3 runs to 14 residues. Germline lookup yields CDR1 SGHKS and CDR2 YYEKEE (reference sequence). V was trimmed by 4 bases and J by 1 base, leaving 11 bases between them. The CDR3 is CASSRSGAQETQYF. CDR3 coding DNA: TGTGCCAGCAGCCGCTCTGGGGCCCAAGAGACCCAGTACTTC.

On this clonotype: This CDR3 is missing its conserved last phenylalanine or tryptophan, likely due to a read error. The rearrangement links TRBV5-6 to TRBJ2-5; 9 positions agree with TRBD1. With V trimmed by 5 bases and J by 5 bases, 13 bases remained unmatched. CDR1 and CDR2 from the germline V gene are SGHDT and YYEEEE. The CDR3 has 16 residues. The CDR3 is CASRRRLQGAGETQYL. The CDR3 coding sequence is TGTGCCAGCAGGCGGCGACTACAGGGGGCGGGTGAGACCCAGTACTTA.

This clonotype was seen only a few times. The chain combines TRBV5-1 with TRBJ2-3, with 7 bases that match TRBD1. The V gene end was trimmed by 2 bases and the J gene end by 14 bases; junction bases not matched to a gene: 14. From germline, CDR1 is SGHRS and CDR2 YFSETQ. The CDR3 consists of 14 residues. This chain's CDR3 is CASSLGQGVGLRYF. The CDR3 nucleotides are TGCGCCAGCAGCTTAGGGCAGGGGGTAGGTCTTCGGTATTTT. Together with reference TRBV5-1 and TRBJ2-3, the CDR3 gives the full variable domain: KAGVTQTPRYLIKTRGQQVTLSCSPISGHRSVSWYQQTPGQGLQFLFEYFSETQRNKGNFPGRFSGRQFSNSRSEMNVSTLELGDSALYLCASSLGQGVGLRYFGPGTRLTVL.

This clonotype was seen only a few times. The V call is TRBV20-1, the J call TRBJ1-2; TRBD1 is a possible D gene (6 bases). There are 13 residues in the CDR3. From germline, CDR1 is DFQATT and CDR2 SNEGSKA (reference sequence). V lost 2 bases and J 4 bases, leaving 11 bases between the germline ends. The CDR3 reads CSARSNRVYGYTF. The CDR3 nucleotides are TGCAGTGCTAGATCGAACAGGGTCTATGGCTACACCTTC.

The V call is TRBV5-1, the J call TRBJ1-2; TRBD1 is a possible D gene (5 bases). Germline-derived CDR1 and CDR2 are SGHRS and YFSETQ. Deletions cut 2 bases from V and 4 bases from J, with 24 bases between. This CDR3 is 18 amino acids long. DNA of the CDR3: TGCGCCAGCAGCTTTGTTTTGTCCGGGGCGGGCTTGGTCTATGGCTACACCTTC. Translation gives CASSFVLSGAGLVYGYTF.

V gene TRBV7-2 combines with J gene TRBJ2-2; unclear D gene. The CDR3 is made up of 14 amino acids. Germline V gene sequence: CDR1 SGHTA, CDR2 FQGNSA. Trimming cost V 0 bases and J 4 bases, with 6 bases left between them. The CDR3 DNA is TGTGCCAGCAGCTTAGCGAGGAGCACCGGGGAGCTGTTTTTT. Amino acids: CASSLARSTGELFF.

The genes are TRBV29-1 and TRBJ2-6; D is ambiguous. V lost 6 bases to trimming and J lost 0 bases, with 6 bases between them. There are 13 residues in the CDR3. Germline V gives CDR1 SQVTM, CDR2 ANQGSEA. The CDR3 loop is CSVTNSGANVLTF. For the CDR3, the DNA is TGCAGCGTGACCAACTCTGGGGCCAACGTCCTGACTTTC.

This clonotype was detected only a few times. The rearrangement joins TRBV10-3 to TRBJ2-7; D ambiguous. In germline, CDR1 is ENHRY, CDR2 SYGVKD. Trimming took 0 bases from V and 10 from J, leaving 13 bases between them. The CDR3 has 13 residues. CDR3 bases: TGTGCCATCAGTGAGTCTTCCTCGGCGCCTCAGTACGTC. Its protein product is CAISESSSAPQYV.

The DNA of the CDR3 is TGCAGTGGGTTAGCGGGTGCCACTGAAGCTTTCTTT. Translating it yields CSGLAGATEAFF. V gene TRBV20-1 combines with J gene TRBJ1-1; D call uncertain. V was shortened by 7 bases and J by 4 bases, with 13 bases between the two germline ends. Germline CDR1 and CDR2: DFQATT and SNEGSKA (reference sequence). CDR3 size: 12 residues.

The chain carries TRBV7-9 and TRBJ2-1, with D tentatively TRBD2 (6 bases). Trimming cost V 6 bases and J 7 bases, with 22 bases left between them. The germline CDR1 and CDR2 sequences are SEHNR and FQNEAQ (reference sequence). This CDR3 is 16 amino acids long. The chain's CDR3 is CASSQSGREAQNEQFF. CDR3 DNA: TGTGCCAGCAGTCAATCCGGCAGGGAGGCTCAGAATGAGCAGTTCTTC.

This clonotype occurred many times. The genes are TRBV7-2 and TRBJ2-7; the match to TRBD1 covers 9 bases. Germline V gene lookup returns CDR1 SGHTA and CDR2 FQGNSA. The CDR3 contains 15 residues. Unmatched junction bases numbered 11, after V lost 5 bases and J lost 6 bases. CDR3: CASSLESGTGTEQYF. CDR3 nucleotide sequence: TGTGCCAGCAGCCTCGAGTCCGGGACAGGGACCGAGCAGTACTTC.

This clonotype was counted ten times or more. The chain has TRBV29-1 and TRBJ2-1; TRBD2 matches at 12 bases. The CDR3 has 14 residues. CDR1 is SQVTM and CDR2 is ANQGSEA in the germline V gene. V trimming: 5 bases; J trimming: 6 bases; junction bases outside the gene matches: 5. CDR3 protein: CSVTLAGGPNEQFF. CDR3 sequence (DNA): TGCAGCGTTACCCTAGCGGGGGGGCCCAATGAGCAGTTCTTC.

The chain recombines TRBV12-3 or TRBV12-4 with TRBJ1-1; D is ambiguous. Trimming cost V 7 bases and J 0 bases, with 9 bases left between them. This CDR3 has 13 residues. The CDR3 here is CASTMVVNTEAFF. The CDR3 region has the DNA TGTGCCAGCACTATGGTCGTGAACACTGAAGCTTTCTTT.

This clonotype was seen a handful of times. This sequence joins TRBV18 and TRBJ2-7; 8 bases fit TRBD2. V was clipped by 3 bases and J by 6 bases; unmatched bases: 4. CDR3 length equals 13 residues. The V gene's germline CDR1 is KGHSH and CDR2 LQKENI. The CDR3 region has the DNA TGTGCCAGCTCACCTTTCCGGGGGGGCGAGCAGTACGTC. This codes for CASSPFRGGEQYV.

This clonotype was seen a handful of times. This rearrangement joins TRBV19 to TRBJ2-6; D may be TRBD2 (7 bases). The V gene's germline CDR1 is LNHDA and CDR2 SQIVND (reference sequence). Between the trimmed V and J ends, which lost 4 bases and 4 bases, there was a span of 23 bases. CDR3 length: 19 amino acids. CDR3: CASSRRSRGGAEGANVLTF. The CDR3 region has the DNA TGTGCCAGTAGTAGACGCTCGCGCGGGGGCGCCGAAGGGGCCAACGTCCTGACTTTC.

J is TRBJ1-3 and V is TRBV29-1; no clear D. V shed 0 bases and J shed 2 bases, with 5 bases lying between them. The CDR3 consists of 13 residues. Germline CDR1 is SQVTM and CDR2 is ANQGSEA. The CDR3 loop is CSVEDPAGNTIYF. As DNA, the CDR3 is TGCAGCGTTGAAGATCCGGCTGGAAACACCATATATTTT.

V and J are TRBV5-1 and TRBJ2-5, with TRBD2 matching over 8 bases. Germline V gene lookup returns CDR1 SGHRS and CDR2 YFSETQ. The CDR3 sequence is 17 residues long. V gave up 0 bases and J gave up 2 bases; unmatched junction bases: 9. The CDR3 DNA sequence: TGCGCCAGCAGCTTGGCCCCGTCGCGGGGGGTACAAGAGACCCAGTACTTC. Protein sequence: CASSLAPSRGVQETQYF.

This sequence joins TRBV19 and TRBJ1-2, with a possible D match to TRBD1 (6 bases). The CDR3 has 15 residues. With 4 bases removed from V and 4 bases from J, the gap between germline ends came to 16 bases. Germline V CDR1 and CDR2: LNHDA, SQIVND (reference sequence). The CDR3 region is CASSNSRGAGYGYTF. As DNA, the CDR3 is TGTGCCAGTAGTAACAGCAGGGGCGCTGGCTATGGCTACACCTTC. Combining the CDR3 with reference TRBV19 and TRBJ1-2 gives the whole variable domain DGGITQSPKYLFRKEGQNVTLSCEQNLNHDAMYWYRQDPGQGLRLIYYSQIVNDFQKGDIAEGYSVSREKKESFPLTVTSAQKNPTAFYLCASSNSRGAGYGYTFGSGTRLTVV.

This clonotype was seen a few times. V usage is TRBV9 and J usage is TRBJ2-3, with 9 bases lining up with TRBD2. V lost 0 bases, J lost 4 bases, and 3 bases stayed unmatched. There are 15 residues in the CDR3. Germline V lookup: CDR1 SGDLS, CDR2 YYNGEE. CDR3 DNA: TGTGCCAGCAGCGTAGTAGCGGGGGATTCAGATACGCAGTATTTT. This encodes CASSVVAGDSDTQYF.

This clonotype was picked up a small number of times. This chain joins TRBV15 and TRBJ2-3; 8 bases map to TRBD2. CDR1 is LNHNV and CDR2 is YYDKDF in the germline V gene (reference sequence). This CDR3 has 15 residues. J gave up 6 bases and V 3 bases, and 8 bases lay outside the gene matches. This CDR3 is CATSSPIAGRDTQYF. The CDR3 coding sequence is TGTGCCACCAGCAGTCCGATAGCGGGGAGGGATACGCAGTATTTT.

In its sample, this clonotype was seen a few times. This sequence joins TRBV3-1 and TRBJ1-5, with unresolved D. The CDR3 runs 14 residues. The germline V gene encodes CDR1 LGHDT and CDR2 YNNKEL (reference sequence). The V end was cut by 6 bases, the J end by 0 bases, with 9 bases between. CDR3 sequence (DNA): TGTGCCAGCAGTAACGGGGATAGCAATCAGCCCCAGCATTTT. Translated, it gives CASSNGDSNQPQHF.

This clonotype turned up a few times. The V and J genes are TRBV11-2 and TRBJ2-1; TRBD2 matches at 12 bases. There are 15 residues in the CDR3. The germline gives CDR1 SGHAT, CDR2 FQNNGV. V shed 7 bases, J shed 12 bases, and the junction held 13 bases outside the gene matches. The CDR3 DNA sequence: TGTGCCAGCATCTCGACACTAGCGGGGGGAGTCTCGCAGTTCTTC. Translated: CASISTLAGGVSQFF.

Comment on this clonotype: The missing conserved phenylalanine or tryptophan at the end of this CDR3 makes a read error likely. The rearrangement joins TRBV5-4 to TRBJ2-3; D is unresolved. This CDR3 has 11 residues. V was trimmed by 7 bases and J by 6 bases, leaving 9 bases between them. The germline V gene has CDR1 SGHNT and CDR2 YYREEE (reference sequence). The CDR3 loop is CASRIGDTQYS. The DNA of the CDR3 is TGTGCCAGCCGAATAGGGGATACGCAGTATTCT.

This clonotype was seen a handful of times. V usage is TRBV6-1 and J usage is TRBJ2-7; 9 bases map to TRBD1. The CDR3 extends over 14 amino acids. Germline V gives CDR1 MNHNS, CDR2 SASEGT. The V segment lost 7 bases and the J segment 9 bases; nucleotides outside the gene matches: 13. The CDR3 region is CASIKGDREDGQYF. DNA for the CDR3: TGTGCCAGCATTAAGGGGGACAGGGAGGATGGGCAGTACTTC.

This clonotype was detected a few times. J is TRBJ2-3 and V is TRBV5-1; maybe TRBD1 (6 bases). Trimming cost V 4 bases and J 3 bases, with 15 bases left between them. Germline V lookup: CDR1 SGHRS, CDR2 YFSETQ. This CDR3 has 15 amino acids. The CDR3 DNA reads TGCGCCAGCAGCGTCCAGGGGATGGGGACAGATACGCAGTATTTT. The encoded protein is CASSVQGMGTDTQYF.

This chain connects TRBV7-9 to TRBJ1-1; TRBD1 matches at 10 bases. The V gene's germline CDR1 is SEHNR and CDR2 FQNEAQ (reference sequence). Germline trimming cut 4 bases from V and 1 base from J; bases unmatched to any gene: 6. This CDR3 region has 16 residues. DNA for the CDR3: TGTGCCAGCAGCTCCCAACGGACAGGGGGGAACACTGAAGCTTTCTTT. Amino acids: CASSSQRTGGNTEAFF.

In this sample, this clonotype turned up a few times. The rearrangement uses TRBV7-2 and TRBJ2-1; 11 nucleotides line up with TRBD1. The J segment lost 4 bases and the V segment lost 5 bases, leaving 4 bases of the junction unmatched. The CDR3 is 15 residues long. Germline V lookup: CDR1 SGHTA, CDR2 FQGNSA. The CDR3 loop is CASSRGTGGYNEQFF. As DNA, the CDR3 is TGTGCCAGCAGCCGCGGGACAGGGGGGTACAATGAGCAGTTCTTC.